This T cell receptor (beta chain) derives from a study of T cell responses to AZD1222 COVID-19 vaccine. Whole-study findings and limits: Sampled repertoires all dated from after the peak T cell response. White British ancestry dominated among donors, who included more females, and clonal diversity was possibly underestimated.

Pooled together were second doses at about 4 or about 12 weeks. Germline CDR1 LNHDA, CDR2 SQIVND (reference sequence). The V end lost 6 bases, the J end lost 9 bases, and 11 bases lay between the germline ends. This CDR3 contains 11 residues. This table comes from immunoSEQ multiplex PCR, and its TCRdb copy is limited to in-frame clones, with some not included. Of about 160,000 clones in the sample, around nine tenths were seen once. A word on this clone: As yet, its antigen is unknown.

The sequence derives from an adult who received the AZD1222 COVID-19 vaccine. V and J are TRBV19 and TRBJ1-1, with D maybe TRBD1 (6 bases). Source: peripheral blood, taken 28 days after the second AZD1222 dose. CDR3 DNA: TGTGCCAGTAGACTTGGGGGCAAAGCTTTCTTT. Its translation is CASRLGGKAFF.